This T cell receptor beta chain was documented in a study of blood T cell repertoires in COVID-19. Study in general: Specimens from acute and convalescent COVID-19 originated in the United States, Italy and Spain. Sources were T cells, B-cell-depleted T cells, or PBMCs; the material itself was cDNA or gDNA.

CDR3 length equals 17 residues. Germline CDR1 is SGHDT and CDR2 is YYEEEE. The V gene end was trimmed by 4 bases and the J gene end by 5 bases; junction bases not matched to a gene: 10. In the authors' methods: Amplifying reference gene primers gave estimates of nucleated cell counts. The repertoire was sequenced with immunoSEQ multiplex PCR; TCRdb's copy has only in-frame clones and lacks some. That table is the source of V, J and clone size, and D and trimming were worked out from the DNA. This table has roughly 350,000 clones, approximately 88% appearing once. This chain connects TRBV5-6 to TRBJ2-7; the match to TRBD2 covers 15 bases. This TCR came from a woman between 50 and 59 years old with active or convalescent COVID-19. The sequenced material came from peripheral blood. This CDR3 is CASSHWTSGRDTHEQYF. DNA for the CDR3: TGTGCCAGCAGCCATTGGACTAGCGGGAGGGATACCCACGAGCAGTACTTC.